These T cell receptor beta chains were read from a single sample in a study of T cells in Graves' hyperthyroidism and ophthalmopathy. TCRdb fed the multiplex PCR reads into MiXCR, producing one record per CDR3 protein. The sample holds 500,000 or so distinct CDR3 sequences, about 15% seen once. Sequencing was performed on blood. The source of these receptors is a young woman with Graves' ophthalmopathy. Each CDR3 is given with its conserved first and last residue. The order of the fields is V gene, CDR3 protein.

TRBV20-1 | CSASFGGVNTEAFF
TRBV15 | CATSIGGLESYEQYF
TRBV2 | CASTGTGALPNYGYTF
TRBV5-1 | CASSFMEGAVTSTEAFF
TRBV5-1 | CASSLVPTSGNEQLF
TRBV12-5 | CASALGALTEAFF
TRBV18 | CASSLVLDTDTQYF
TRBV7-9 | CASSPPTGEAFF
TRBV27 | CASSTLGAGGPSGHEQFF
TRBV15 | CATSAYDRDTYEQYF
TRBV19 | CASKRWGQNTEAFF
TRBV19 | CASSRSGGRTSYEQYF
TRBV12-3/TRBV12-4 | CASSSTGTSTNEQFF
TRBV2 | CASSEGLAGLPDTQYF
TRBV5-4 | CASSLVRSEQFF
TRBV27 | CASSPGQVNQPQHF
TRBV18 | CASSPPFSGGYNEQFF
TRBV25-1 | CASSEYREGNTEAFF
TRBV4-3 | CASSQDRGVLTEAFF
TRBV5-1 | CASSLARGQETQYF
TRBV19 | CASREGAVVNQPQHF
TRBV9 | CASSVAGSGTGELFF
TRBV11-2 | CASRGYNEQFF